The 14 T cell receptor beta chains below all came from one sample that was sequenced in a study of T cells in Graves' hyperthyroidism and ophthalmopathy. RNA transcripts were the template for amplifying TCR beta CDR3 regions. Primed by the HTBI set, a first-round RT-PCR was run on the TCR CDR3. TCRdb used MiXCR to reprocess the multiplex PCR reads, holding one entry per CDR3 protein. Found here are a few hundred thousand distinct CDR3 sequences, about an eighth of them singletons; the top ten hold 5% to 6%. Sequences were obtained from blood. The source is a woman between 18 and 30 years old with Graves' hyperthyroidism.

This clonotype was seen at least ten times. CDR3 residues: CASSHTDTQYF. The CDR3 nucleotides are TGTGCCAGCAGTCACACAGATACGCAGTATTTT. The chain uses TRBV11-2 and TRBJ2-3, with D unclear. The CDR3 is 11 residues long. Looked up from germline, CDR1 is SGHAT and CDR2 is FQNNGV. The V gene lost 6 bases and the J gene lost 2 bases, with 3 bases spanning the gap.

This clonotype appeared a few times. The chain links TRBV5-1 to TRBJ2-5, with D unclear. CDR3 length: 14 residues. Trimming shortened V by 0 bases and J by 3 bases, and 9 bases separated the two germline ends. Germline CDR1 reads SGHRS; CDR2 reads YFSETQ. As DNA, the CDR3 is TGCGCCAGCAGCTTGGCCGTCGGAAAAGAGACCCAGTACTTC. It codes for CASSLAVGKETQYF.

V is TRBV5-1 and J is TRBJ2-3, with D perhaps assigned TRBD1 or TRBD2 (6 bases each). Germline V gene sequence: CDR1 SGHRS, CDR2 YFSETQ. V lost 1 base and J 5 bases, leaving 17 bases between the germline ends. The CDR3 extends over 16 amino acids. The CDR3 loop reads CASSLQPGARGDTQYF. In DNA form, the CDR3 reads TGCGCCAGCAGCTTGCAACCGGGGGCTCGCGGAGATACGCAGTATTTT.

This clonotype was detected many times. The CDR3 region has the DNA TGTGCCAGCAGTCCGTTGTTCCTCCGGGACAGGGCACAAGAGACCCAGTACTTC. It yields the protein CASSPLFLRDRAQETQYF. The chain uses TRBV28 and TRBJ2-5, with TRBD1 matching over 9 bases. There are 18 residues in the CDR3. Germline loops: CDR1 MDHEN, CDR2 SYDVKM. V trimming: 5 bases; J trimming: 2 bases; junction bases outside the gene matches: 15.

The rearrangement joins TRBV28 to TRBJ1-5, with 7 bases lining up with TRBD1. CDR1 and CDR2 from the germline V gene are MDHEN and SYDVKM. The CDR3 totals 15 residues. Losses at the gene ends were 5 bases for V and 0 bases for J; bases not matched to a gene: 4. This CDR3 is CASSEQGISNQPQHF. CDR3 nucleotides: TGTGCCAGCAGTGAACAGGGGATTAGCAATCAGCCCCAGCATTTT.

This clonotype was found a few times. For the CDR3, the DNA is TGTGCTGAGGGGTACGAGCAGTACTTC. It encodes CAEGYEQYF. The chain links TRBV7-7 to TRBJ2-7; D may match TRBD1 or TRBD2 (5 bases each). Germline assignment: CDR1 SSHAT and CDR2 FNYEAQ (reference sequence). This CDR3 spans 9 amino acids.

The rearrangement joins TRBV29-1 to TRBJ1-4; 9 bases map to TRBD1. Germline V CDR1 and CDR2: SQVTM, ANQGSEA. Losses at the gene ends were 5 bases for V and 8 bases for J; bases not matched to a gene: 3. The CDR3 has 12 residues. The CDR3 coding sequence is TGCAGCGTTATCGGACAGGGGGAAAAACTGTTTTTT. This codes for CSVIGQGEKLFF.

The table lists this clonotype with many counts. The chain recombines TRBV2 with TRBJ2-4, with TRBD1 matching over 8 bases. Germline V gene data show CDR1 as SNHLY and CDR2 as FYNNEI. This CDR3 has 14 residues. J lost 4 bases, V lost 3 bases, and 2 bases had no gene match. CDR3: CASSDRTGKNIQYF. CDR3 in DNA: TGTGCCAGCAGTGACCGGACAGGGAAAAACATTCAGTACTTC.

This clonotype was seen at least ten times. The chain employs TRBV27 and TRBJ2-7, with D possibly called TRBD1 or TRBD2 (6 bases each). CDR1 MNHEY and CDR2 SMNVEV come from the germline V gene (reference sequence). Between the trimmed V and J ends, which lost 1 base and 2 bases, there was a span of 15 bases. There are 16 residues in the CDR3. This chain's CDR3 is CASSLLRGARPYEQYF. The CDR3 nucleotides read TGTGCCAGCAGTTTATTAAGGGGGGCTCGTCCCTACGAGCAGTACTTC.

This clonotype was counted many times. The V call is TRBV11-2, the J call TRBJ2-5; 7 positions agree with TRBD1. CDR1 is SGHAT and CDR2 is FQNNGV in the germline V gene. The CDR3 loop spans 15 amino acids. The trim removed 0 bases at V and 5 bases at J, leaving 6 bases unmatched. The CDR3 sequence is CASSLDPTGVETQYF. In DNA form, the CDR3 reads TGTGCCAGCAGCTTAGATCCTACAGGGGTTGAGACCCAGTACTTC.

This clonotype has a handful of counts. The CDR3 DNA follows: TGTGCCAGCAGCTTGGATCTGTCGAACACTGAAGCTTTCTTT. This gives the protein CASSLDLSNTEAFF. The chain couples TRBV7-9 to TRBJ1-1; D unresolved. This CDR3 comprises 14 residues. Germline values: CDR1 SEHNR, CDR2 FQNEAQ (reference sequence). V shed 3 bases and J shed 1 base, with 9 bases lying between them.

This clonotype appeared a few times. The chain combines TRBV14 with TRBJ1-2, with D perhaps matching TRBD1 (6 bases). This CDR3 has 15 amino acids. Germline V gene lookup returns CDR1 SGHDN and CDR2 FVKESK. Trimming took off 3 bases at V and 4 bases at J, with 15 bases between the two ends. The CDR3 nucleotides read TGTGCCAGCAGCCAGCACAGGGTCCCAGGCTATGGCTACACCTTC. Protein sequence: CASSQHRVPGYGYTF.

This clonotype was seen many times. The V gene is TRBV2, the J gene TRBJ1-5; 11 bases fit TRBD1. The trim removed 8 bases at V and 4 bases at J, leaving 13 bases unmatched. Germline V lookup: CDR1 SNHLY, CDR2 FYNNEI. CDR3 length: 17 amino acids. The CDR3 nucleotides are TGTGCCAGCGAACTGGGACAGGGGGATTGGGCAAATCAGCCCCAGCATTTT. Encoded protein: CASELGQGDWANQPQHF.

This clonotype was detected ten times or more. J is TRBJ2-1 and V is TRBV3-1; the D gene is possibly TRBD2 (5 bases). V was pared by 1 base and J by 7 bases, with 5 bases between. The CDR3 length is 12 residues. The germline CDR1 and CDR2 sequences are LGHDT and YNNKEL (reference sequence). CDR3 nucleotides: TGTGCCAGCAGCCAAGCGGGGAATGAGCAGTTCTTC. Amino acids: CASSQAGNEQFF.